This passage covers 25 T cell receptor beta chains from one sample sequenced in a study of blood T cell repertoires in COVID-19. TCRdb's copy holds only in-frame clones and misses some; the assay was immunoSEQ multiplex PCR. Here the sample spans approximately 210,000 clones, 70% to 90% being singletons. Sequenced material: peripheral blood. Receptors were obtained from a woman aged 70-85 years with active or convalescent COVID-19.

This clone occurred once. The chain employs TRBV9 and TRBJ2-1; 9 bases are shared with TRBD2. The CDR3 length is 17 residues. Germline CDR1 is SGDLS and CDR2 is YYNGEE. V shed 0 bases, J shed 7 bases, and the junction held 11 bases outside the gene matches. This CDR3 is CASSVAGAGGPKNEQFF. Here the CDR3 DNA reads TGTGCCAGCAGCGTAGCGGGGGCGGGAGGGCCGAAAAATGAGCAGTTCTTC.

The chain is built from TRBV10-3 and TRBJ2-1; the D gene is possibly TRBD2 (5 bases). Germline values: CDR1 ENHRY, CDR2 SYGVKD. Trimming cost V 1 base and J 5 bases, with 12 bases left between them. The length of the CDR3 is 15 residues. The CDR3 region is CAISEYATKDNEQFF. The CDR3 DNA reads TGTGCCATCAGTGAGTACGCGACTAAAGACAATGAGCAGTTCTTC.

The V call is TRBV28, the J call TRBJ1-3, with D maybe TRBD1 (5 bases). CDR1 is MDHEN, CDR2 SYDVKM, per germline. The CDR3 has 14 residues. Deletions cut 6 bases from V and 4 bases from J, with 13 bases between. The CDR3 DNA is TGTGCCAGCAGCTCCCAGGGTGCGGGAAACACCATATATTTT. Translation: CASSSQGAGNTIYF.

The rearrangement links TRBV28 to TRBJ2-1, with TRBD2 identical over 11 bases. Germline CDR1 reads MDHEN; CDR2 reads SYDVKM. The CDR3 is made up of 16 amino acids. J was trimmed by 7 bases and V by 6 bases; bases with no gene match: 11. The CDR3 nucleotides read TGTGCCAGCAGCCGTAGCGGGGGGGGCCGAGGTAATGAGCAGTTCTTC. Translating it yields CASSRSGGGRGNEQFF. Filled out from reference TRBV28 and TRBJ2-1, the complete variable domain reads DVKVTQSSRYLVKRTGEKVFLECVQDMDHENMFWYRQDPGLGLRLIYFSYDVKMKEKGDIPEGYSVSREKKERFSLILESASTNQTSMYLCASSRSGGGRGNEQFFGPGTRLTVL.

The genes are TRBV10-2 and TRBJ1-1, with a weak D call TRBD1 (5 bases). V was cut by 6 bases and J by 4 bases, with 27 bases left in between. Germline V CDR1 and CDR2: WSHSY, SAAADI. The CDR3 contains 18 residues. The CDR3 loop reads CASRTAPGEGRLGTEAFF. The CDR3 bases are TGCGCCAGCAGAACAGCTCCGGGGGAGGGGAGGTTGGGCACTGAAGCTTTCTTT.

The gene calls are TRBV12-3 or TRBV12-4 and TRBJ2-3; unclear D gene. The V end was cut by 4 bases, the J end by 1 base, with 6 bases between. The CDR3 runs to 13 residues. The CDR3 coding sequence is TGTGCCAGCAGTTCGCCAGGCACAGATACGCAGTATTTT. Translating gives CASSSPGTDTQYF.

The rearrangement uses TRBV7-3 and TRBJ1-6; 8 nucleotides line up with TRBD1. This CDR3 spans 15 amino acids. Looked up from germline, CDR1 is SGHTA and CDR2 is FQGTGA. V trimming: 2 bases; J trimming: 7 bases; junction bases outside the gene matches: 4. The CDR3 DNA reads as TGTGCCAGCAGCTTAGGACAGGGAGTAAATTCACCCCTCCACTTT. Its translation is CASSLGQGVNSPLHF.

This chain joins TRBV2 and TRBJ1-5, with 12 bases fitting TRBD1. This CDR3 is 16 amino acids long. In germline, CDR1 is SNHLY, CDR2 FYNNEI. V lost 3 bases to trimming and J lost 5 bases; unmatched junction nucleotides: 5. The CDR3 DNA reads TGTGCCAGCAGTGATGGGGGGACAGGGGGCGATCAGCCCCAGCATTTT. Translation gives CASSDGGTGGDQPQHF. The full variable domain, its missing parts supplied by reference TRBV2 and TRBJ1-5, is EPEVTQTPSHQVTQMGQEVILRCVPISNHLYFYWYRQILGQKVEFLVSFYNNEISEKSEIFDDQFSVERPDGSNFTLKIRSTKLEDSAMYFCASSDGGTGGDQPQHFGDGTRLSIL.

CDR3 residues: CASSSVAGVSDTQYF. The DNA of the CDR3 is TGTGCCAGCAGCTCAGTAGCGGGAGTATCTGATACGCAGTATTTT. The V and J genes are TRBV7-2 and TRBJ2-3; 9 bases match TRBD2. This CDR3 contains 15 residues. The J segment lost 6 bases and the V segment lost 4 bases, leaving 8 bases of the junction unmatched. Germline-derived CDR1 and CDR2 are SGHTA and FQGNSA.

V gene TRBV27 combines with J gene TRBJ2-7; D possibly corresponds to TRBD1 (6 bases). Between the trimmed V and J ends, which lost 6 bases and 1 base, there was a span of 10 bases. Germline lookup yields CDR1 MNHEY and CDR2 SMNVEV (reference sequence). The CDR3 has 13 residues. The CDR3 reads CASSPTGSYEQYF. In DNA, the CDR3 is TGTGCCAGCAGCCCAACAGGGTCCTACGAGCAGTACTTC.

The chain links TRBV30 to TRBJ2-1; maybe TRBD2 (6 bases). There are 14 residues in the CDR3. The ends were cut back, 2 bases at V and 7 bases at J, with 15 bases in the middle. CDR1 GTSNPN and CDR2 SVGIG come from the germline V gene (reference sequence). The CDR3 DNA is TGTGCCTGGAGTCGCGGGGAGAGCCGAAATGAGCAGTTCTTC. It codes for CAWSRGESRNEQFF.

J is TRBJ2-7 and V is TRBV7-9, with TRBD2 as a possible D gene (6 bases). This CDR3 has 15 amino acids. The germline V and J ends were trimmed by 2 bases and 9 bases, with 20 bases remaining between them. Looked up from germline, CDR1 is SEHNR and CDR2 is FQNEAQ (reference sequence). CDR3 loop: CASSLQGGLGAVQYF. The CDR3 nucleotides are TGTGCCAGCAGCTTACAGGGAGGTTTAGGAGCAGTGCAGTACTTC.

This clone has more than one count but fewer than ten. The V call is TRBV5-1, the J call TRBJ2-3; D possibly corresponds to TRBD2 (5 bases). This CDR3 spans 13 amino acids. V lost 2 bases and J 4 bases, leaving 8 bases between the germline ends. Germline CDR1 SGHRS, CDR2 YFSETQ. The CDR3 here is CASSLLVADTQYF. The CDR3 DNA follows: TGCGCCAGCAGCTTACTAGTAGCAGATACGCAGTATTTT.

The chain uses TRBV5-4 and TRBJ1-6; 7 nucleotides align to TRBD1. V shed 0 bases and J 7 bases; nucleotides not matched to a gene: 10. The CDR3 has 17 residues. Germline-derived CDR1 and CDR2 are SGHNT and YYREEE (reference sequence). The CDR3 coding sequence is TGTGCCAGCAGCTTGGGGACCCCGACAGGGCGGAATTCACCCCTCCACTTT. As protein: CASSLGTPTGRNSPLHF.

The rearrangement joins TRBV5-1 to TRBJ1-1, with D possibly being TRBD1 (5 bases). Trimming took 5 bases from V and 12 from J, leaving 17 bases between them. The CDR3 sequence is 12 residues long. Germline values: CDR1 SGHRS, CDR2 YFSETQ. CDR3 sequence reads: CASRFSTGEPFF. CDR3 in DNA: TGCGCCAGCAGATTTTCGACGGGGGAGCCTTTCTTT.

There are a few counts of this clone. The gene calls are TRBV19 and TRBJ1-2, with D uncertain. The V gene lost 6 bases and the J gene lost 4 bases, with 12 bases spanning the gap. Germline lookup yields CDR1 LNHDA and CDR2 SQIVND (reference sequence). The CDR3 is 13 amino acids. As DNA, the CDR3 is TGTGCCAGTAGCCGTGCGCGCGGCTATGGCTACACCTTC. Encoded protein: CASSRARGYGYTF. Drawing the rest from reference TRBV19 and TRBJ1-2, the complete variable domain is DGGITQSPKYLFRKEGQNVTLSCEQNLNHDAMYWYRQDPGQGLRLIYYSQIVNDFQKGDIAEGYSVSREKKESFPLTVTSAQKNPTAFYLCASSRARGYGYTFGSGTRLTVV.

V is TRBV10-2 and J is TRBJ2-2; TRBD1 matches at 7 bases. After removal of 5 bases from V and 4 bases from J, the junction contained 4 bases not matched to a gene. CDR3 size: 14 residues. Germline CDR1 and CDR2: WSHSY and SAAADI. CDR3 nucleotide sequence: TGCGCCAGCAGTTTCGGGACAGTCACCGGGGAGCTGTTTTTT. Protein: CASSFGTVTGELFF.

This clone was seen a single time. This chain joins TRBV4-1 and TRBJ2-7; TRBD2 matches at 13 bases. Germline V lookup: CDR1 MGHRA, CDR2 YSYEKL. Germline trimming cut 1 base from V and 1 base from J; bases unmatched to any gene: 7. This CDR3 has 18 amino acids. Here the CDR3 DNA reads TGCGCCAGCAGCCAAGTTACCGTGGGACTAGCGGGATCCTACGAGCAGTACTTC. Translating gives CASSQVTVGLAGSYEQYF.

The chain combines TRBV30 with TRBJ2-7, with a weak D call TRBD1 (6 bases). Germline CDR1 and CDR2: GTSNPN and SVGIG (reference sequence). CDR3 length: 17 residues. The V gene lost 1 base and the J gene lost 1 base, with 20 bases spanning the gap. The CDR3 spells CAWSDHFRGSVSYEQYF. CDR3 nucleotides: TGTGCCTGGAGTGACCACTTTAGGGGGAGCGTGTCCTACGAGCAGTACTTC.

CDR3 sequence: CASSQNGRPEQYF. DNA for the CDR3: TGTGCCAGCAGCCAGAACGGGAGGCCCGAGCAGTACTTC. This chain joins TRBV3-1 (or the pseudogene TRBV3-2) and TRBJ2-7; 7 positions match TRBD2. This CDR3 contains 13 residues. V was pared by 3 bases and J by 6 bases, with 5 bases of the junction left unmatched. Germline V gene data show CDR1 as LGHDT and CDR2 as YNNKEL (reference sequence).

The chain joins TRBV6-6 to TRBJ1-4; 7 nucleotides agree with TRBD1. CDR1 and CDR2 (germline): MNHNY, SVGAGI (reference sequence). The junction had 7 bases not matched to a gene; V was cut back by 2 bases and J by 13 bases. The CDR3 spans 13 residues. This CDR3 reads CASSYPGQTSLFF. The CDR3 region has the DNA TGTGCCAGCAGTTACCCGGGACAGACCTCACTGTTTTTT.

Here the CDR3 reads CASSLGYLDQGRETQYF. As DNA, the CDR3 is TGTGCCAGCAGCTTGGGCTATTTGGACCAGGGAAGGGAGACCCAGTACTTC. V is TRBV11-3 and J is TRBJ2-5; tentatively, D is TRBD1 (5 bases). CDR3 length equals 17 residues. Trimming took off 3 bases at V and 5 bases at J, with 22 bases between the two ends. Germline-derived CDR1 and CDR2 are SGHNT and YENEEA.

There are a few counts of this clone. The rearrangement uses TRBV19 and TRBJ2-7; D is possibly TRBD1 (8 bases). This CDR3 has 15 residues. Trimming pared 2 bases from V and 4 bases from J, leaving 15 bases between. CDR1 and CDR2 (germline): LNHDA, SQIVND (reference sequence). In DNA, the CDR3 is TGTGCCAGTAGTATAAGCGGACAGGGAGGGTACGAGCAGTACTTC. Protein product: CASSISGQGGYEQYF.

The chain is built from TRBV6-5 and TRBJ1-5; a weak D match, TRBD1 (6 bases). Germline lookup yields CDR1 MNHEY and CDR2 SVGAGI. The CDR3 runs 14 residues. Trimming removed 6 bases at V and 4 bases at J, with 13 bases between. CDR3 in DNA: TGTGCCAGCAGCTCCGACAGGTTTAATCAGCCCCAGCATTTT. Protein: CASSSDRFNQPQHF.

The chain is built from TRBV27 and TRBJ2-2, with TRBD1 matching over 7 bases. From germline, CDR1 is MNHEY and CDR2 SMNVEV (reference sequence). Losses at the gene ends were 3 bases for V and 7 bases for J; bases not matched to a gene: 5. CDR3 length: 14 amino acids. The CDR3 DNA is TGTGCCAGCAGTTTTCAGGGGGAAGGCGGGGAGCTGTTTTTT. It codes for CASSFQGEGGELFF.